This TCR beta chain comes out of a study of T cells in Graves' hyperthyroidism and ophthalmopathy. This CDR3 region has 14 residues. Germline assignment: CDR1 DFQATT and CDR2 SNEGSKA (reference sequence). V gave up 4 bases and J gave up 5 bases, with 17 bases separating them. RNA transcripts gave rise to amplified TCR beta CDR3 regions. HTBI primers were the set used in a first-round RT-PCR of the TCR CDR3. MiXCR, applied by TCRdb to the multiplex PCR reads, yields one record per CDR3 protein. The table records approximately 620,000 distinct CDR3 sequences, about 16% of them present only once. The sequenced sample was blood. This TCR came from a woman aged 40 to 49 with Graves' ophthalmopathy. This chain links TRBV20-1 with TRBJ1-1; the D gene is possibly TRBD1 (6 bases). CDR3 bases: TGCAGTGCTATAAACAGGGATCGGGGGACTGAAGCTTTCTTT. This translates into CSAINRDRGTEAFF.